What follows is one T cell receptor (beta chain) and its context. Its antigen is unknown. A read error may produce the germline difference seen at one junction end. Multiplex PCR with BIOMED2 TRB-A/B primer pools amplified TRB rearrangements. Via MiXCR, TCRdb re-called the multiplex PCR reads, giving one row per CDR3 protein. The sample carries approximately 11,000 distinct CDR3 sequences, more than 30% recorded once. The data belong to a study of T and B cells in COVID-19 patients. General study points: The recovered cohort had 2,300 or so exclusive TCR clusters, including about 31 low generation probability clusters. In COVID-19 patients, T cell receptor beta variable and joining gene use was reportedly strongly skewed.

This CDR3 region has 17 residues. Germline CDR1 and CDR2: SGHNT and YYREEE (reference sequence). Each TRB amplification used about 250-550 ng of genomic DNA from blood. Material for sequencing was blood. This sequence joins TRBV5-4 and TRBJ2-6; the match to TRBD2 covers 8 bases. This clonotype was sampled from a human donor with active COVID-19. CDR3 sequence reads: CASSSGGGPSGANVLTF. The CDR3 coding sequence is TGCGCCAGCAGCTCGGGGGGGGGACCCTCTGGGGCCAACGTCCTGACTTTC.